This TCR beta chain was sequenced during a study of T cell repertoires in cytomegalovirus infection (dated by TCRdb to about 2019). Regarding the complete study: Because public TCR beta signatures pointed to carriage of CMV infection together with the matching HLA type, the HLA type of each donor mattered for the analysis.

The instrument was an Illumina HiSeq 1500. Starting from the raw public reads, TCRdb applied fastp trimming at Q25, assembled clones with MiXCR and retained in-frame beta chains. Every distinct CDR3 protein forms one entry, paired with its most common genes and DNA. The sample contains around 630,000 distinct CDR3 sequences, roughly 24% of them found a single time. 6.5% to 10% of the sample belongs to the ten largest clones. Summary of the overall study and its limitations: The ex vivo response was dominated by HLA-C-restricted CMV-specific TCR beta clonotypes, and the single most frequent clonotype in two of eight donors was supplied by these HLA-C-restricted clonotypes. Cumulative frequency of public TCR beta family members discriminated carriers of CMV infection plus the relevant HLA type in this cohort and an independent roughly 320-donor cohort.

The germline V gene yields MNHEY for CDR1 and SVGAGI for CDR2. The CDR3 holds 13 amino acids from the cysteine to the phenylalanine. Just CDR3 DNA is preserved here, 39 bases in frame from base 1. Cut back by 4 bases and 5 bases, the V and J ends lie 12 bases apart. About this clonotype: There is no known antigen for this receptor. Base qualities are not provided; no much larger clone lies one nucleotide away.

The sample comprised CD8+ T cells from PBMCs. The TCR comes from a human donor in good health (CMV status not recorded). Some clones in this sample may be carry-over from other donors' samples. The rearrangement joined TRBV6-5 to TRBJ2-7; confidence is insufficient to name the D gene. In nucleotides, the sequence is TGTGCCAGCAGTTTGTGGGGTAAGAACGAGCAGTACTTC. This is translated as CASSLWGKNEQYF.